A selection of T cell receptor beta chains follows, all from one sample in a study of shared clonotypes between healthy human individuals. TCRdb's copy holds only in-frame clones and misses some; the assay was immunoSEQ multiplex PCR. The data show about 1 million clones, approximately 70% seen once. Sequenced: memory CD4+ T cells sorted from blood. These receptors were collected from a man aged 18 to 30 in good health. Both conserved end residues are part of each CDR3. A D gene is named only where the DNA matches it firmly. For some rows the clone size is stated as once, few or many, or as a class when expanded; others skip it.

>.|TRBJ2-7|TRBV19|TRBD1
CASSIIAGQGAYEQYF
TGTGCCAGTAGTATCATTGCGGGACAGGGGGCCTACGAGCAGTACTTC
>.|TRBJ1-1|TRBV10-1|.
CASSAAGKVFF
TGCGCCAGCAGTGCCGCGGGGAAGGTTTTCTTT
>.|TRBJ2-1|TRBV10-3|TRBD2
CASYKGLAGRDEQFF
TGTGCCAGCTATAAGGGACTAGCGGGTCGCGATGAGCAGTTCTTC
>.|TRBJ1-2|TRBV28|TRBD1
CASSPGQGGHGYTF
TGTGCCAGCAGTCCGGGACAGGGGGGCCATGGCTACACCTTC
>.|TRBJ2-7|TRBV4-1|.
CASSHSPARGPISYEQYF
TGCGCCAGCAGCCACTCGCCTGCTAGGGGACCCATCTCCTACGAGCAGTACTTC
>.|TRBJ2-1|TRBV5-1|TRBD1
CASSPGQSYNEQFF
TGCGCCAGCAGCCCGGGACAGAGTTACAATGAGCAGTTCTTC
>few|TRBJ1-6|TRBV5-1|.
CASSSGLPNEPLHF
TGCGCCAGCAGCTCGGGACTTCCGAATGAGCCCCTCCACTTT
>once|TRBJ1-6|TRBV18|.
CASSPGGARTPLHF
TGTGCCAGCTCACCAGGGGGGGCTCGGACACCCCTCCACTTT
>.|TRBJ1-1|TRBV18|.
CASSPSRVTDTEAFF
TGTGCCAGCTCACCCAGCCGGGTAACGGACACTGAAGCTTTCTTT
>.|TRBJ2-2|TRBV6-1|.
CASSVPPGGNTGELFF
TGTGCCAGCAGTGTACCTCCGGGGGGCAACACCGGGGAGCTGTTTTTT
>.|TRBJ1-3|TRBV5-1|.
CASSSGSSGNTIYF
TGCGCCAGCAGCTCGGGATCCTCTGGAAACACCATATATTTT
>few|TRBJ2-7|TRBV20-1|TRBD1
CSANRGYEQYF
TGCAGTGCTAACAGGGGTTACGAGCAGTACTTC
>few|TRBJ2-2|TRBV7-9|.
CASSHPGFTGELFF
TGTGCCAGCAGCCACCCGGGCTTCACCGGGGAGCTGTTTTTT
>.|TRBJ2-3|TRBV6-1|.
CASSLGGTDTQYF
TGTGCCAGCTCTCTGGGGGGTACAGATACGCAGTATTTT
>.|TRBJ2-7|TRBV10-3|.
CAISETFDGEQYF
TGTGCCATCAGTGAGACCTTCGACGGAGAGCAGTACTTC
>.|TRBJ2-5|TRBV27|TRBD2
CASSFYRAGGGVKTQYF
TGTGCCAGCAGTTTTTACCGGGCGGGAGGTGGTGTAAAGACCCAGTACTTC
>.|TRBJ2-3|TRBV5-4|.
CASSQGTTSTDTQYF
TGTGCCAGCAGCCAAGGGACAACCTCTACAGATACGCAGTATTTT
>.|TRBJ1-5|TRBV7-3|TRBD1
CASSLRQGQPQHF
TGTGCCAGCAGCTTACGACAGGGGCAGCCCCAGCATTTT
>.|TRBJ1-6|TRBV7-2|.
CASSPLTARNSPLHF
TGTGCCAGCAGCCCCCTGACAGCTCGGAATTCACCCCTCCACTTT
>few|TRBJ1-2|TRBV7-2|TRBD1
CASSSGQGSTYGYTF
TGTGCCAGCAGCTCCGGACAGGGGAGCACCTATGGCTACACCTTC
>few|TRBJ1-3|TRBV4-1|.
CASSQDPGAGNTIYF
TGCGCCAGCAGCCAAGATCCTGGGGCTGGAAACACCATATATTTT
>.|TRBJ2-2|TRBV5-1|.
CASSSQGNNGELFF
TGCGCCAGCAGCTCACAGGGAAACAACGGGGAGCTGTTTTTT
>once|TRBJ1-5|TRBV5-8|.
CASSFGTPSNQPQHF
TGTGCCAGCAGTTTCGGGACACCAAGCAATCAGCCCCAGCATTTT
>.|TRBJ2-7|TRBV28|TRBD1
CASGWGDRDSQQYF
TGTGCCAGCGGTTGGGGGGACAGGGACAGTCAGCAGTACTTC
>once|TRBJ1-6|TRBV18|TRBD1
CASSPRQGENSPLHF
TGTGCCAGCTCACCTCGGCAGGGGGAGAATTCACCCCTCCACTTT
>.|TRBJ1-4|TRBV5-6|.
CASSFRKHEKLFF
TGTGCCAGCAGCTTCCGGAAGCATGAAAAACTGTTTTTT
>.|TRBJ2-3|TRBV5-1|.
CASSLDAGSTDTQYF
TGCGCCAGCAGCTTGGATGCTGGGTCCACAGATACGCAGTATTTT
>.|TRBJ1-2|TRBV5-1|.
CASSPTNYGYTF
TGCGCCAGCAGCCCGACAAACTATGGCTACACCTTC
>.|TRBJ2-7|TRBV5-6|.
CASSESSYEQYF
TGTGCCAGCAGCGAAAGCTCCTACGAGCAGTACTTC
>.|TRBJ2-5|TRBV7-2|TRBD2
CASSLVGLAGTGETQYF
TGTGCCAGCAGCTTAGTGGGCCTAGCGGGAACCGGGGAGACCCAGTACTTC
>few|TRBJ1-6|TRBV18|.
CASSSDRNSPLHF
TGTGCCAGCTCATCGGACAGAAATTCACCCCTCCACTTT
>.|TRBJ2-7|TRBV5-1|TRBD2
CASRPTSGTYEQYF
TGCGCCAGCAGACCCACTAGCGGAACTTACGAGCAGTACTTC